This T cell receptor beta chain came from a study of regulatory and conventional T cells in RAG deficiency. The table came from immunoSEQ multiplex PCR; TCRdb's copy has only in-frame clones and leaves some out. The sample yields tens of thousands of clones, 89% seen once. The CDR3 consists of 13 residues. Germline V gene sequence: CDR1 MNHEY, CDR2 SVGAGI. V lost 5 bases and J 3 bases, leaving 10 bases between the germline ends. Whole-study results and caveats: Shorter CDR3s in all patient subsets; >85% Treg-Tconv overlap in Omenn.

In this sample, this clone turned up once. What it binds is unknown. In addition, the sample was reused for a study of regulatory T cells. This second report adds: Primers: 52 TRBV forward and 13 TRBJ reverse.

This receptor was obtained from a human donor in good health. V usage is TRBV6-5 and J usage is TRBJ2-5; D might be TRBD1 or TRBD2, each matching 5 bases. What was sequenced was CD8+ T cells sorted from blood. CDR3 in DNA: TGTGCCAGCAGTAGGTTGGGGGAAGAGACCCAGTACTTC. It specifies CASSRLGEETQYF.